This T cell receptor (beta chain) was captured in a study of human T cells and chemical hapten exposure. TCRdb analysed the RACE reads with MiXCR anew, one entry per CDR3 protein. This table holds fewer than 85,000 distinct CDR3 sequences, roughly 10% found once. Time point here: patch test 2, 6 weeks after DPC sensitization. The treatment: therapeutic diphenylcyclopropenone sensitization with weekly scalp DPC. Staff drew blood before applying each patch test. This clonotype has just one count. This clonotype was obtained from a woman in her twenties or thirties with alopecia areata. Some clones in this sample may be carry-over from other donors' samples. The input for sequencing was whole blood, taken in connection with sensitization to the hapten diphenylcyclopropenone (DPC).

The CDR3 loop reads CALRDSSTDTQYF. The CDR3 DNA sequence: TGTGCCCTCCGGGACTCTAGCACAGATACGCAGTATTTT. V gene TRBV10-3 combines with J gene TRBJ2-3; possibly TRBD2 for D (6 bases). Trimming pared 11 bases from V and 0 bases from J, leaving 12 bases between. This CDR3 comprises 13 residues. Germline values: CDR1 ENHRY, CDR2 SYGVKD.